The rows below give T cell receptor beta chains drawn from one sample of a study of OX40 agonist ivuxolimab in advanced cancers. The table came from immunoSEQ multiplex PCR; TCRdb's copy has only in-frame clones and leaves some out. The sample carries tens of thousands of clones, around 80% recorded once. Sequencing used CD4+ or CD8+ T cells sorted from blood, obtained in a trial of the OX40 agonist ivuxolimab. Receptor source: an adult with an advanced solid tumor such as melanoma, head and neck, liver or kidney cancer. CDR3s include the opening cysteine and the closing phenylalanine or tryptophan. A D gene is named only where the DNA matches it firmly. Clone size is shown for a subset of rows, as once, few, many or a class of expanded clone.

TRBJ1-1 NA 16 TRBV2 NA TGTGCCAGTAAGCAGGCGGACGGACAATTGAACACTGAAGCTTTCTTT CASKQADGQLNTEAFF
TRBJ2-1 TRBD2 16 TRBV18 NA TGTGCCAGCTCACCCCCGGGGGGGGGCTTTTACAATGAGCAGTTCTTC CASSPPGGGFYNEQFF
TRBJ1-1 NA 15 TRBV7-3 few TGTGCCAGCAGCTTAAATTTGAGCCCTAGGGCTGAAGCTTTCTTT CASSLNLSPRAEAFF
TRBJ1-2 TRBD1 14 TRBV7-2 NA TGTGCCAGCAGTCCCGGAAGGGGGCAAGGGGGCTACACCTTC CASSPGRGQGGYTF
TRBJ1-3 NA 15 TRBV4-2 NA TGTGCCAGCAGCCAAGGGACGGACTCTGGAAACACCATATATTTT CASSQGTDSGNTIYF
TRBJ1-2 NA 12 TRBV5-1 NA TGCGCCAGCAGCTTGACAATAGATGGCTACACCTTC CASSLTIDGYTF
TRBJ1-2 NA 13 TRBV5-1 NA TGCGCCAGCAGCTTGGCCGGACTTAGTGGCTACACCTTC CASSLAGLSGYTF
TRBJ2-7 TRBD1 14 TRBV11-2 NA TGTGCCAGCCGACTACGGACAGGGGGCCACGAGCAGTACTTC CASRLRTGGHEQYF
TRBJ1-2 NA 15 TRBV7-9 NA TGTGCCAGCAGCCGAAACAGCGGTACTAGCTATGGCTACACCTTC CASSRNSGTSYGYTF
TRBJ2-7 NA 16 TRBV6-5 NA TGTGCCAGCAGTTATAGTCGTGTGGGCCCTACCTACGAGCAGTACTTC CASSYSRVGPTYEQYF
TRBJ1-1 NA 14 TRBV19 NA TGTGCCAGTAGTATGGGGGGTCTACTCACTGAAGCTTTCTTT CASSMGGLLTEAFF
TRBJ2-1 NA 15 TRBV13 NA TGTGCCAGCAGCCTCAGACGACTAGGGGGTAATGAGCAGTTCTTC CASSLRRLGGNEQFF
TRBJ1-2 NA 13 TRBV18 few TGTGCCAGCTCACTGGGCGGGGGGACGCGCTACACCTTC CASSLGGGTRYTF
TRBJ1-3 NA 15 TRBV19 NA TGTGCCAGTAGTCTCATGGGGTCCTCTGGAAACACCATATATTTT CASSLMGSSGNTIYF
TRBJ2-5 NA 15 TRBV7-6 NA TGTGCCAGCAGCTTAGAGGTGTCGGGTGCGGAGACCCAGTACTTC CASSLEVSGAETQYF
TRBJ2-5 TRBD2 15 TRBV19 once TGTGCCAGTAGTGTCGGACTAGCAGGTAGAGAGACCCAGTACTTC CASSVGLAGRETQYF
TRBJ2-5 NA 15 TRBV7-9 NA TGTGCCAGCAGCTTAGGGGACTTCCACCAAGAGACCCAGTACTTC CASSLGDFHQETQYF
TRBJ2-5 NA 11 TRBV20-1 NA TGCGGTGGGAGGTACCAAGAGACCCAGTACTTC CGGRYQETQYF
TRBJ2-3 TRBD2 15 TRBV30 NA TGTGCCTGGAGTACTCTAGCGGGAGTCACAGATACGCAGTATTTT CAWSTLAGVTDTQYF
TRBJ2-5 TRBD2 13 TRBV7-2 NA TGTGCCAGCAGCTTAGGACTAGCGGGAATCCAGTACTTC CASSLGLAGIQYF
TRBJ2-7 NA 14 TRBV7-2 NA TGTGCCAGCACCGCGCCCTTTCTCCCCTACGAGCAGTACTTC CASTAPFLPYEQYF
TRBJ2-1 NA 12 TRBV19 NA TGTGCCAGTAGGCCTGGAGCCAATGAGCAGTTCTTC CASRPGANEQFF
TRBJ1-1 NA 16 TRBV7-2 NA TGTGCCAGCAGCCCTCGCAGGACAGTCACGGAGGGTGAAGCTTTCTTT CASSPRRTVTEGEAFF
TRBJ1-2 NA 13 TRBV19 NA TGTGCCAGTAGTACAGCACCAGACTATGGCTACACCTTC CASSTAPDYGYTF
TRBJ2-4 TRBD1 15 TRBV6-4 NA TGTGCCAGCAGGGGGGACAGACTAGCCAAAAACATTCAGTACTTC CASRGDRLAKNIQYF
TRBJ2-1 NA 16 TRBV15 NA TGTGCCACCAGCAGGAGAGACAAAAGCTCCTACAATGAGCAGTTCTTC CATSRRDKSSYNEQFF
TRBJ1-1 NA 14 TRBV6-5 once TGTGCCAGCGTCGAGGGGTCCTGGAACACTGAAGCTTTCTTT CASVEGSWNTEAFF
TRBJ2-7 TRBD1 16 TRBV2 once TGTGCCAGCAGGATCAACTGGGGGACAGCTACCTACGAGCAGTACTTC CASRINWGTATYEQYF
TRBJ1-5 NA 13 TRBV7-2 NA TGTGCCAGCAGCTTAGCAATAGATCAGCCCCAGCATTTT CASSLAIDQPQHF
TRBJ1-1 NA 14 TRBV7-2 NA TGTGCCAGCAGCACCCGCAAGGGTATAACTGAAGCTTTCTTT CASSTRKGITEAFF
TRBJ1-2 NA 13 TRBV28 NA TGTGCCATCCCGGGGACCGACCTATATGGCTACACCTTC CAIPGTDLYGYTF
TRBJ2-3 TRBD1 17 TRBV7-2 NA TGTGCCAGCAGCTCGTCCCGGGACAGGGGACGACCAGATACGCAGTATTTT CASSSSRDRGRPDTQYF
TRBJ1-2 NA 13 TRBV6-1 NA TGTGCCAGCAGTGAAGGGAAGGGCCATGGCTACACCTTC CASSEGKGHGYTF
TRBJ2-7 TRBD2 15 TRBV19 few TGTGCCAGTAGTGTATGGACTAGCGGGAGAGGCGAGCAGTACTTC CASSVWTSGRGEQYF
TRBJ2-1 TRBD1 14 TRBV19 NA TGTGCCAGTAGCAGGGGACAGGAGGTCAATGAGCAGTTCTTC CASSRGQEVNEQFF
TRBJ1-1 NA 14 TRBV2 NA TGTGCCAGCATTGGGGGACTTGTGAACACTGAAGCTTTCTTT CASIGGLVNTEAFF
TRBJ2-6 NA 14 TRBV7-3 NA TGTGCCAGCAGCTTAGATCCCGGGGCCAACGTCCTGACTTTC CASSLDPGANVLTF